The next 14 T cell receptor beta chains were all read from a single sample in a study of cytomegalovirus exposure and HLA in healthy donors. Use of 60 Vbeta and 13 Jbeta primers characterized the PCR. Sequenced by immunoSEQ multiplex PCR; TCRdb stores in-frame clones only, minus some. The sample lists 150,000 to 200,000 clones, approximately 82% occurring once. Sequenced input: PBMCs. Source of these receptors: a male donor in good health and CMV-seronegative.

The DNA for the CDR3 is TGTGCCAGCAGCTTTCCAGGGGGTGAGCAGTTCTTC. Translating it yields CASSFPGGEQFF. The chain is built from TRBV5-5 and TRBJ2-1, with 7 positions matching TRBD1. Germline V gene sequence: CDR1 SGHKS, CDR2 YYEKEE (reference sequence). The CDR3 has 12 amino acids. V was pared by 2 bases and J by 9 bases, with 2 bases of the junction left unmatched.

The rearrangement links TRBV11-2 to TRBJ2-7, with 10 positions matching TRBD2. J gave up 0 bases and V 7 bases, and 6 bases lay outside the gene matches. In germline, CDR1 is SGHAT, CDR2 FQNNGV. This CDR3 is built from 15 residues. The CDR3 loop reads CASTGTSAPSYEQYF. CDR3 in DNA: TGTGCCAGCACCGGGACTAGCGCCCCCTCCTACGAGCAGTACTTC.

The chain links TRBV2 to TRBJ1-6; 11 nucleotides agree with TRBD1. With V trimmed by 8 bases and J by 8 bases, 5 bases remained unmatched. Germline CDR1 SNHLY, CDR2 FYNNEI. The CDR3 runs to 14 residues. The CDR3 DNA is TGTGCCAGCGGGGGGGACAGGGGGTATTCACCCCTCCACTTT. This sequence encodes CASGGDRGYSPLHF.

This chain uses TRBV19 with TRBJ2-7; tentatively, D is TRBD2 (5 bases). V was shortened by 5 bases and J by 9 bases, with 23 bases between the two germline ends. Germline values: CDR1 LNHDA, CDR2 SQIVND (reference sequence). The CDR3 consists of 15 residues. CDR3 amino acids: CASSPSGLSYEVQYF. The CDR3 DNA reads as TGTGCCAGTAGTCCTTCGGGGTTATCCTACGAAGTGCAGTACTTC.

The CDR3 DNA follows: TGTGCCAGCAGCGAGCGACAGGGGGAAGGGGCAGATACGCAGTATTTT. It translates to CASSERQGEGADTQYF. The chain recombines TRBV9 with TRBJ2-3; 9 bases are a match to TRBD1. Trimming took 3 bases from V and 4 from J; bases not matched to a gene: 9. Germline CDR1 SGDLS, CDR2 YYNGEE. The CDR3 contains 16 residues.

This clone was seen a handful of times. The genes are TRBV4-1 and TRBJ2-7, with 8 bases matching TRBD1. V shed 2 bases and J 3 bases; nucleotides not matched to a gene: 15. This CDR3 has 18 residues. The germline V gene has CDR1 MGHRA and CDR2 YSYEKL. The DNA for the CDR3 is TGCGCCAGCAGCCAATCCTCAGGGGGCTTGGGACCGAACTACGAGCAGTACTTC. This sequence encodes CASSQSSGGLGPNYEQYF.

The gene calls are TRBV27 and TRBJ2-7, with 9 bases aligning to TRBD2. Germline CDR1 MNHEY, CDR2 SMNVEV (reference sequence). V dropped 5 bases and J dropped 7; count of bases not matched to a gene: 12. CDR3 size: 15 residues. The CDR3 reads CASSRGGGRAAEQYF. For the CDR3, the DNA is TGTGCCAGCAGTCGCGGGGGGGGGCGAGCGGCGGAGCAGTACTTC.

CDR3 protein: CASSQEDRGYNEQFF. The CDR3 nucleotides are TGTGCCAGCAGCCAAGAAGACAGGGGGTACAATGAGCAGTTCTTC. The chain joins TRBV4-2 to TRBJ2-1; 9 bases are a match to TRBD1. This CDR3 contains 15 residues. Trimming cost V 0 bases and J 4 bases; bases outside gene matches: 1. Germline CDR1 is LGHNA and CDR2 is YNFKEQ.

By share, this clone ranks as medium-sized (0.01 to 0.1%). The chain couples TRBV19 to TRBJ1-1; D is unclear. Germline CDR1 and CDR2: LNHDA and SQIVND (reference sequence). Trimming removed 10 bases at V and 5 bases at J, with 14 bases between. The CDR3 sequence is 12 residues long. The CDR3 bases are TGTGCCACTAAGCAACCCGGTACTGAAGCTTTCTTT. This sequence encodes CATKQPGTEAFF. The complete variable domain, with remaining parts taken from reference TRBV19 and TRBJ1-1, reads DGGITQSPKYLFRKEGQNVTLSCEQNLNHDAMYWYRQDPGQGLRLIYYSQIVNDFQKGDIAEGYSVSREKKESFPLTVTSAQKNPTAFYLCATKQPGTEAFFGQGTRLTVV.

The rearrangement joins TRBV5-4 to TRBJ1-1; a possible D gene is TRBD1 (5 bases). V was pared by 4 bases and J by 1 base, with 11 bases between. This CDR3 is 14 amino acids long. Germline V lookup: CDR1 SGHNT, CDR2 YYREEE (reference sequence). The CDR3 here is CASSRLDRNTEAFF. The CDR3 region has the DNA TGTGCCAGCAGCCGTCTCGACAGGAACACTGAAGCTTTCTTT.

This chain links TRBV11-2 with TRBJ2-7; 8 bases agree with TRBD1. This CDR3 spans 14 amino acids. CDR1 is SGHAT and CDR2 is FQNNGV in the germline V gene. V shed 5 bases and J 7 bases; nucleotides not matched to a gene: 10. In DNA form, the CDR3 reads TGTGCCAGCAGCCCTGACAGGGGAACGAAAGAGCAGTACTTC. Translating gives CASSPDRGTKEQYF.

This clone was observed a few times. The chain has TRBV5-1 and TRBJ2-3, with D possibly TRBD2 on 5 matching bases. Germline lookup yields CDR1 SGHRS and CDR2 YFSETQ. The CDR3 is 16 amino acids. Trimming left V 2 bases short and J 0 bases short, with 13 bases between. The CDR3 reads CASSLRGSTSTDTQYF. CDR3 coding DNA: TGCGCCAGCAGCTTACGGGGATCCACTAGCACAGATACGCAGTATTTT.

This clone was counted only a few times. The chain couples TRBV7-2 to TRBJ2-7, with D possibly TRBD1 on 5 matching bases. The V end was cut by 1 base, the J end by 1 base, with 14 bases between. Germline V lookup: CDR1 SGHTA, CDR2 FQGNSA. CDR3 length: 16 residues. CDR3 protein: CASSLDKGHRSYEQYF. CDR3 DNA sequence: TGTGCCAGCAGCTTAGATAAGGGGCACCGATCCTACGAGCAGTACTTC.

The chain links TRBV27 to TRBJ1-2; D remains unclear. The CDR3 has 13 residues. Germline V CDR1 and CDR2: MNHEY, SMNVEV (reference sequence). V lost 2 bases and J 5 bases, leaving 9 bases between the germline ends. CDR3 sequence (DNA): TGTGCCAGCAGTTTAGGGCGGACTTATGGCTACACCTTC. Translation: CASSLGRTYGYTF.